The text below deals with one T cell receptor beta chain. Germline CDR1 SGHRS, CDR2 YFSETQ. The CDR3 contains 13 residues. V shed 6 bases, J shed 7 bases, and the junction held 7 bases outside the gene matches. In the original processing: Estimation of nucleated cell counts relied on the amplification of reference gene primers. TCRdb's copy holds only in-frame clones and misses some; the assay was immunoSEQ multiplex PCR. Clonal size and the V and J genes are those of that table, whereas D and trimming came from the DNA. The data hold some 180,000 clones, with about four fifths observed a single time. The data derive from a study of blood T cell repertoires in COVID-19. Looking at the study overall: Researchers got acute and convalescent COVID-19 samples from the United States, Italy and Spain. Sample material is recorded as cDNA or gDNA derived from T cells, B-cell-depleted T cells, or PBMCs.

The specimen sequenced was peripheral blood. V usage is TRBV5-1 and J usage is TRBJ1-2; TRBD1 aligns across 9 bases. This TCR was recovered from an elderly woman with acute or convalescent COVID-19. CDR3: CASTQTGGFGYTF. As DNA, the CDR3 is TGCGCCAGCACCCAAACAGGGGGCTTTGGCTACACCTTC.